The rows below give T cell receptor beta chains drawn from one sample of a study of blood T cells in healthy people across ages. Each CDR3 protein is one row after TCRdb ran MiXCR on the 5' RACE reads. The repertoire holds approximately 1.5 million distinct CDR3 sequences, 35% to 45% seen once, with less than 5% in the top ten. Input material: blood. The receptors were sampled from a woman under 30 in good health. Both conserved end residues are part of each CDR3. A D gene is named only where the DNA matches it firmly. Only some rows state a clone size, as once, few, many or a class for expanded clones.

clone size: many; V gene: TRBV7-9; J gene: TRBJ1-1; D gene: -; CDR3 DNA: TGTGCCAGCAGCTCCGGGAGAGGGAACACTGAAGCTTTCTTT; CDR3 protein: CASSSGRGNTEAFF
clone size: -; V gene: TRBV29-1; J gene: TRBJ2-7; D gene: -; CDR3 DNA: TGCAGCGTTGAAGAAAGGGGCGGATGGGCCTACGAGCAGTACTTC; CDR3 protein: CSVEERGGWAYEQYF
clone size: -; V gene: TRBV20-1; J gene: TRBJ1-3; D gene: -; CDR3 DNA: TGCAGTGCTAGAAAGTCGAACTCTGGAAACACCATATATTTT; CDR3 protein: CSARKSNSGNTIYF
clone size: -; V gene: TRBV5-5; J gene: TRBJ1-2; D gene: -; CDR3 DNA: TGTGCCAGCACCCCCTCTACAGGGTCCTATGGCTACACCTTC; CDR3 protein: CASTPSTGSYGYTF
clone size: -; V gene: TRBV6-5; J gene: TRBJ2-5; D gene: -; CDR3 DNA: TGTGCCAGCTCGGATCACCCCGGGGAGACCCAGTACTTC; CDR3 protein: CASSDHPGETQYF
clone size: few; V gene: TRBV12-3/TRBV12-4; J gene: TRBJ2-1; D gene: TRBD2; CDR3 DNA: TGTGCCAGCAGTTTATTCTTAGCGGGGGGGCCCGATGAGCAGTTCTTC; CDR3 protein: CASSLFLAGGPDEQFF
clone size: few; V gene: TRBV20-1; J gene: TRBJ1-5; D gene: -; CDR3 DNA: TGCAGTGCTAGAGATCGGAGGTTTAATCAGCCCCAGCATTTT; CDR3 protein: CSARDRRFNQPQHF
clone size: -; V gene: TRBV27; J gene: TRBJ2-1; D gene: TRBD1; CDR3 DNA: TGTGCCAGCAGTTTAGCACACCCAGGGGGTAAAGGCTACAATGGGCAGTTCTTC; CDR3 protein: CASSLAHPGGKGYNGQFF
clone size: -; V gene: TRBV20-1; J gene: TRBJ2-3; D gene: TRBD1; CDR3 DNA: TGCAGTGCTACCCACCAGGGACAGGGAAGCACAGATACGCAGTATTTT; CDR3 protein: CSATHQGQGSTDTQYF
clone size: few; V gene: TRBV7-9; J gene: TRBJ2-7; D gene: -; CDR3 DNA: TGTGCCAGCAGCTTCCCTCTCTACGAGCAGTACTTC; CDR3 protein: CASSFPLYEQYF